This T cell receptor beta chain was sequenced in a study of cytomegalovirus exposure and HLA in healthy donors. The PCR used 60 Vbeta and 13 Jbeta primers. Measured with immunoSEQ multiplex PCR; TCRdb has only the in-frame clones, and not every one. This table has 90,000 to 120,000 clones, 84% appearing once. The CDR3 spans 15 residues. Looked up from germline, CDR1 is MNHNY and CDR2 is SVGAGI (reference sequence). The ends lost 8 bases at V and 3 bases at J; junction bases unmatched: 10. Broader study findings: Reported findings show TCR beta sequences accurately forecast HLA-A and HLA-B alleles in most subjects. Testing in vitro showed three CMV-associated chains specific for CMV antigens.

This clone was counted only a few times. Its specificity is unknown. The chain has TRBV6-6 and TRBJ1-5; 7 nucleotides match TRBD1. The receptor's source is a woman between 18 and 29 years old in good health and CMV-seronegative. Sequencing input: PBMCs. The CDR3 loop is CASSPGQDFNQPQHF. CDR3 coding DNA: TGTGCCAGCTCTCCCGGACAGGATTTCAATCAGCCCCAGCATTTT.